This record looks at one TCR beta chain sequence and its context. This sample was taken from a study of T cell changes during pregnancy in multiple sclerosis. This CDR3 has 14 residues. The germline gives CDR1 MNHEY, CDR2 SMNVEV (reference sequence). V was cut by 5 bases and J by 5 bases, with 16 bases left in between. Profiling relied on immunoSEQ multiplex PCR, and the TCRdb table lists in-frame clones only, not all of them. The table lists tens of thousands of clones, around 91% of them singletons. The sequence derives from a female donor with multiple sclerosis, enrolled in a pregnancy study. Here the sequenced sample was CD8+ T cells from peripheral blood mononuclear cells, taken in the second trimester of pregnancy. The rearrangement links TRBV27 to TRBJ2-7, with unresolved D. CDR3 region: CASSLVTTADEQYF. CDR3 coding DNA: TGTGCCAGCAGTCTTGTCACTACCGCCGACGAGCAGTACTTC.